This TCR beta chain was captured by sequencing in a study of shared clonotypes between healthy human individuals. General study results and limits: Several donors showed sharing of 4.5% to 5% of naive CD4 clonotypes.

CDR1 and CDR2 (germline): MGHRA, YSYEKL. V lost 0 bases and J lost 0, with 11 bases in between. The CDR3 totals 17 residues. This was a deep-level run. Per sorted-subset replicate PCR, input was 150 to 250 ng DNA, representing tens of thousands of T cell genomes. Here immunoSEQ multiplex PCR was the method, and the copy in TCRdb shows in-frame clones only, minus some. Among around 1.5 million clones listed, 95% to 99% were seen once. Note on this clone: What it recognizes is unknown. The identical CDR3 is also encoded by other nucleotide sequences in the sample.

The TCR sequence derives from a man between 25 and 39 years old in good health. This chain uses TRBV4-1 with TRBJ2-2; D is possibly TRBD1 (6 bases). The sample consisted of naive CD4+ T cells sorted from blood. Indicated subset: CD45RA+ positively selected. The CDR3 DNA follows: TGCGCCAGCAGCCAAGATTCGGACAGCGCGAACACCGGGGAGCTGTTTTTT. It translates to CASSQDSDSANTGELFF.